This is a list of T cell receptor beta chains from one sample in a study of identical twins. One entry per CDR3 protein results from TCRdb running MiXCR on the 5' RACE reads. The data contain some 660,000 distinct CDR3 sequences, less than 10% of them singletons. A further study also used this sample, focusing on yellow fever vaccine responses in identical twins.

Sequenced: PBMCs. The receptor set was obtained from a woman under 30 in good health. The CDR3 runs from the conserved cysteine through the conserved F or W. The order of the fields is D gene, J gene, CDR3 length, V gene, clone size, CDR3 protein, CDR3 DNA. The D gene is left open where the match is weak. Size is stated for part of the rows, as once, few or many counts, or as a class when the clone is expanded.

D gene: TRBD1
J gene: TRBJ1-5
CDR3 length: 14
V gene: TRBV6-1
clone size: few
CDR3 protein: CASIPGTASQPQHF
CDR3 DNA: TGTGCCAGCATTCCCGGGACAGCCTCACAGCCCCAGCATTTT

D gene: TRBD2
J gene: TRBJ2-1
CDR3 length: 14
V gene: TRBV12-3/TRBV12-4
clone size: many
CDR3 protein: CASTAGTNYNEQFF
CDR3 DNA: TGTGCCAGCACCGCCGGGACTAATTACAATGAGCAGTTCTTC

D gene: .
J gene: TRBJ2-5
CDR3 length: 15
V gene: TRBV12-3/TRBV12-4
clone size: .
CDR3 protein: CASSLSGTQVETQYF
CDR3 DNA: TGTGCCAGCAGTTTATCGGGGACTCAGGTGGAGACCCAGTACTTC

D gene: .
J gene: TRBJ2-3
CDR3 length: 15
V gene: TRBV6-2/TRBV6-3
clone size: .
CDR3 protein: CASRGQPGSPDTQYF
CDR3 DNA: TGTGCCAGCAGAGGACAGCCCGGGAGTCCAGATACGCAGTATTTT

D gene: .
J gene: TRBJ2-7
CDR3 length: 18
V gene: TRBV6-5
clone size: .
CDR3 protein: CASSYAISSTRTPYEQYF
CDR3 DNA: TGTGCCAGCAGTTACGCTATCTCAAGCACCAGAACTCCTTACGAGCAGTACTTC

D gene: .
J gene: TRBJ2-3
CDR3 length: 20
V gene: TRBV11-2
clone size: few
CDR3 protein: CASSLERSRMGLSDTDTQYF
CDR3 DNA: TGTGCCAGCAGCTTGGAGAGGAGTCGGATGGGGTTGAGCGACACAGATACGCAGTATTTT

D gene: TRBD1
J gene: TRBJ1-2
CDR3 length: 13
V gene: TRBV30
clone size: .
CDR3 protein: CAWSVDRGYGYTF
CDR3 DNA: TGTGCCTGGAGTGTTGACAGGGGCTATGGCTACACCTTC

D gene: .
J gene: TRBJ1-2
CDR3 length: 15
V gene: TRBV6-1
clone size: .
CDR3 protein: CASREWTDDRYGYTF
CDR3 DNA: TGTGCCAGCAGAGAATGGACAGATGATCGGTATGGCTACACCTTC

D gene: .
J gene: TRBJ2-3
CDR3 length: 14
V gene: TRBV28
clone size: few
CDR3 protein: CASSSRRTTDTQYF
CDR3 DNA: TGTGCCAGCAGTTCCCGCAGGACTACAGATACGCAGTATTTT

D gene: TRBD1
J gene: TRBJ1-5
CDR3 length: 15
V gene: TRBV28
clone size: many
CDR3 protein: CASSPTGQGYQPQHF
CDR3 DNA: TGTGCCAGCAGTCCGACGGGACAGGGGTATCAGCCCCAGCATTTT

D gene: TRBD1
J gene: TRBJ2-7
CDR3 length: 14
V gene: TRBV5-6
clone size: many
CDR3 protein: CASSFGTGYYEQYF
CDR3 DNA: TGTGCCAGCAGCTTCGGGACAGGGTACTACGAGCAGTACTTC

D gene: .
J gene: TRBJ2-3
CDR3 length: 15
V gene: TRBV5-1
clone size: .
CDR3 protein: CASSSFDSRTDTQYF
CDR3 DNA: TGCGCCAGCAGCTCATTTGACAGCCGCACAGATACGCAGTATTTT

D gene: .
J gene: TRBJ2-3
CDR3 length: 15
V gene: TRBV27
clone size: .
CDR3 protein: CASSPPGSMTDTQYF
CDR3 DNA: TGTGCCAGCAGCCCCCCCGGGAGTATGACAGATACGCAGTATTTT

D gene: TRBD2
J gene: TRBJ2-7
CDR3 length: 15
V gene: TRBV5-6
clone size: .
CDR3 protein: CASSLGLADRYEQYF
CDR3 DNA: TGTGCCAGCAGCTTGGGGCTAGCGGACCGCTACGAGCAGTACTTC

D gene: TRBD2
J gene: TRBJ2-5
CDR3 length: 16
V gene: TRBV20-1
clone size: few
CDR3 protein: CSARDPSGGTRETQYF
CDR3 DNA: TGCAGTGCTAGAGATCCTAGCGGGGGGACCCGGGAGACCCAGTACTTC

D gene: .
J gene: TRBJ2-7
CDR3 length: 13
V gene: TRBV29-1
clone size: .
CDR3 protein: CSVTREGAYEQYF
CDR3 DNA: TGCAGCGTGACCCGTGAAGGTGCGTACGAGCAGTACTTC

D gene: .
J gene: TRBJ2-7
CDR3 length: 13
V gene: TRBV7-2
clone size: many
CDR3 protein: CASSLWVRTEQYF
CDR3 DNA: TGTGCCAGCAGCTTATGGGTCAGGACCGAGCAGTACTTC

D gene: TRBD2
J gene: TRBJ2-7
CDR3 length: 14
V gene: TRBV5-1
clone size: many
CDR3 protein: CASRPTSGNYEQYF
CDR3 DNA: TGCGCCAGCAGACCGACTAGCGGGAACTACGAGCAGTACTTC

D gene: .
J gene: TRBJ2-3
CDR3 length: 15
V gene: TRBV9
clone size: .
CDR3 protein: CASSAGGGSTDTQYF
CDR3 DNA: TGTGCCAGCAGCGCCGGCGGCGGAAGCACAGATACGCAGTATTTT

D gene: .
J gene: TRBJ2-1
CDR3 length: 13
V gene: TRBV12-3/TRBV12-4
clone size: few
CDR3 protein: CANARFINNEQFF
CDR3 DNA: TGTGCCAACGCCAGATTTATTAACAATGAGCAGTTCTTC

D gene: .
J gene: TRBJ2-3
CDR3 length: 14
V gene: TRBV30
clone size: .
CDR3 protein: CAWSVLGSRDTQYF
CDR3 DNA: TGTGCCTGGAGTGTACTGGGTAGCCGAGATACGCAGTATTTT

D gene: .
J gene: TRBJ1-2
CDR3 length: 15
V gene: TRBV20-1
clone size: .
CDR3 protein: CSARDESEGMAGYTF
CDR3 DNA: TGCAGTGCTAGAGATGAGTCCGAGGGGATGGCTGGCTACACCTTC

D gene: TRBD1
J gene: TRBJ2-1
CDR3 length: 12
V gene: TRBV6-5
clone size: many
CDR3 protein: CASRTGQVGEFF
CDR3 DNA: TGTGCCAGCAGAACAGGACAGGTCGGAGAGTTCTTC

D gene: TRBD2
J gene: TRBJ2-2
CDR3 length: 20
V gene: TRBV4-2
clone size: .
CDR3 protein: CASSPLGTSGPHANTGELFF
CDR3 DNA: TGTGCCAGCAGCCCCCTCGGGACTAGCGGGCCCCACGCGAACACCGGGGAGCTGTTTTTT

D gene: TRBD1
J gene: TRBJ2-7
CDR3 length: 15
V gene: TRBV4-1
clone size: .
CDR3 protein: CASSLDRGGFYEQYF
CDR3 DNA: TGCGCCAGCAGCCTCGACCGAGGGGGCTTCTACGAGCAGTACTTC

D gene: TRBD2
J gene: TRBJ2-1
CDR3 length: 17
V gene: TRBV6-2/TRBV6-3
clone size: few
CDR3 protein: CASSYSVAGSSYNEQFF
CDR3 DNA: TGTGCCAGCAGTTACTCGGTAGCGGGAAGCTCCTACAATGAGCAGTTCTTC

D gene: TRBD2
J gene: TRBJ2-7
CDR3 length: 16
V gene: TRBV7-9
clone size: few
CDR3 protein: CASSLIGRESTYEQYF
CDR3 DNA: TGTGCCAGCAGCTTAATCGGGAGGGAGTCTACTTACGAGCAGTACTTC

D gene: .
J gene: TRBJ2-3
CDR3 length: 14
V gene: TRBV7-3
clone size: few
CDR3 protein: CASSPTGPSDTQYF
CDR3 DNA: TGTGCCAGCAGCCCGACGGGGCCGTCAGATACGCAGTATTTT

D gene: TRBD1
J gene: TRBJ1-6
CDR3 length: 14
V gene: TRBV12-3/TRBV12-4
clone size: .
CDR3 protein: CASAWAGGNSPLHF
CDR3 DNA: TGTGCCAGCGCCTGGGCAGGGGGTAATTCACCCCTCCACTTT

D gene: .
J gene: TRBJ1-2
CDR3 length: 18
V gene: TRBV5-1
clone size: many
CDR3 protein: CASSLGGTAALTNYGYTF
CDR3 DNA: TGCGCCAGCAGCTTGGGAGGTACGGCAGCGCTCACAAACTATGGCTACACCTTC

D gene: TRBD2
J gene: TRBJ2-1
CDR3 length: 20
V gene: TRBV20-1
clone size: few
CDR3 protein: CSARAIPTSGGPLLGNEQFF
CDR3 DNA: TGCAGTGCTAGAGCGATCCCGACTAGCGGGGGGCCCCTGCTGGGGAATGAGCAGTTCTTC

D gene: TRBD2
J gene: TRBJ2-3
CDR3 length: 15
V gene: TRBV24-1
clone size: many
CDR3 protein: CATSRLAGPTDTQYF
CDR3 DNA: TGTGCCACCAGCAGACTAGCGGGACCCACAGATACGCAGTATTTT

D gene: TRBD1
J gene: TRBJ1-2
CDR3 length: 18
V gene: TRBV4-3
clone size: .
CDR3 protein: CASSQGADGTGGVYGYTF
CDR3 DNA: TGCGCCAGCAGCCAAGGGGCGGATGGGACAGGGGGTGTCTATGGCTACACCTTC

D gene: .
J gene: TRBJ1-1
CDR3 length: 13
V gene: TRBV30
clone size: .
CDR3 protein: CAWRGVGSTEAFF
CDR3 DNA: TGTGCCTGGCGGGGGGTAGGGTCGACTGAAGCTTTCTTT

D gene: .
J gene: TRBJ2-2
CDR3 length: 13
V gene: TRBV3-1
clone size: many
CDR3 protein: CASSHWGTGELFF
CDR3 DNA: TGTGCCAGCAGCCATTGGGGGACCGGGGAGCTGTTTTTT

D gene: .
J gene: TRBJ2-1
CDR3 length: 12
V gene: TRBV12-3/TRBV12-4
clone size: .
CDR3 protein: CASSLTIHEQFF
CDR3 DNA: TGTGCCAGCAGTTTAACGATCCATGAGCAGTTCTTC

D gene: .
J gene: TRBJ2-4
CDR3 length: 14
V gene: TRBV7-9
clone size: many
CDR3 protein: CASSSELAKNIQYF
CDR3 DNA: TGTGCCAGCAGCAGCGAACTAGCCAAAAACATTCAGTACTTC

D gene: TRBD1
J gene: TRBJ2-2
CDR3 length: 15
V gene: TRBV6-2/TRBV6-3
clone size: few
CDR3 protein: CASRRGQGLDGELFF
CDR3 DNA: TGTGCCAGCCGCCGTGGACAGGGGTTGGACGGGGAGCTGTTTTTT

D gene: .
J gene: TRBJ1-4
CDR3 length: 15
V gene: TRBV7-9
clone size: .
CDR3 protein: CASSLTGPTNEKLFF
CDR3 DNA: TGTGCCAGCAGCCTCACAGGGCCAACTAATGAAAAACTGTTTTTT

D gene: TRBD1
J gene: TRBJ1-5
CDR3 length: 13
V gene: TRBV12-3/TRBV12-4
clone size: many
CDR3 protein: CASSPGTDQPQHF
CDR3 DNA: TGTGCCAGCAGCCCAGGGACAGATCAGCCCCAGCATTTT

D gene: .
J gene: TRBJ1-6
CDR3 length: 14
V gene: TRBV15
clone size: few
CDR3 protein: CATSRDITTPPLHF
CDR3 DNA: TGTGCCACCAGCAGAGACATAACAACGCCACCCCTCCACTTT

D gene: .
J gene: TRBJ2-3
CDR3 length: 14
V gene: TRBV7-8
clone size: few
CDR3 protein: CASSRLDFADTQYF
CDR3 DNA: TGTGCCAGCAGCCGACTAGATTTTGCAGATACGCAGTATTTT

D gene: TRBD2
J gene: TRBJ2-3
CDR3 length: 17
V gene: TRBV20-1
clone size: few
CDR3 protein: CSARPWTSGGDTDTQYF
CDR3 DNA: TGCAGTGCTAGACCCTGGACTAGCGGGGGGGACACAGATACGCAGTATTTT

D gene: TRBD2
J gene: TRBJ2-7
CDR3 length: 15
V gene: TRBV4-3
clone size: many
CDR3 protein: CASSQEASGAYEQYF
CDR3 DNA: TGCGCCAGCAGCCAAGAGGCTAGCGGGGCTTACGAGCAGTACTTC

D gene: TRBD1
J gene: TRBJ2-5
CDR3 length: 17
V gene: TRBV4-3
clone size: .
CDR3 protein: CASSQDWRQGAGETQYF
CDR3 DNA: TGCGCCAGCAGCCAAGATTGGCGGCAGGGGGCGGGAGAGACCCAGTACTTC

D gene: .
J gene: TRBJ2-1
CDR3 length: 13
V gene: TRBV19
clone size: few
CDR3 protein: CASSFPTYNEQFF
CDR3 DNA: TGTGCCAGTAGTTTCCCCACCTACAATGAGCAGTTCTTC

D gene: .
J gene: TRBJ2-3
CDR3 length: 15
V gene: TRBV6-2/TRBV6-3
clone size: .
CDR3 protein: CASSYGALPPDTQYF
CDR3 DNA: TGTGCCAGCAGTTACGGCGCTCTCCCGCCGGATACGCAGTATTTT

D gene: TRBD1
J gene: TRBJ2-3
CDR3 length: 15
V gene: TRBV4-3
clone size: many
CDR3 protein: CASSQGQGPTDTQYF
CDR3 DNA: TGCGCCAGCAGCCAAGGACAGGGGCCCACAGATACGCAGTATTTT

D gene: TRBD2
J gene: TRBJ2-5
CDR3 length: 15
V gene: TRBV5-6
clone size: .
CDR3 protein: CASSLGAGEKETQYF
CDR3 DNA: TGTGCCAGCAGCTTAGGAGCGGGAGAGAAAGAGACCCAGTACTTC

D gene: .
J gene: TRBJ2-7
CDR3 length: 17
V gene: TRBV5-5
clone size: .
CDR3 protein: CASSFEGDPTLADEQYF
CDR3 DNA: TGTGCCAGCAGCTTCGAGGGGGACCCCACCTTGGCGGACGAGCAGTACTTC

D gene: .
J gene: TRBJ2-1
CDR3 length: 13
V gene: TRBV12-3/TRBV12-4
clone size: .
CDR3 protein: CASRYDTYNEQFF
CDR3 DNA: TGTGCCAGCAGGTACGACACATACAATGAGCAGTTCTTC

D gene: .
J gene: TRBJ2-5
CDR3 length: 12
V gene: TRBV4-2
clone size: many
CDR3 protein: CASSAGSETQYF
CDR3 DNA: TGTGCCAGCAGCGCAGGGTCGGAGACCCAGTACTTC

D gene: .
J gene: TRBJ2-3
CDR3 length: 13
V gene: TRBV7-9
clone size: .
CDR3 protein: CASSLGVQDTQYF
CDR3 DNA: TGTGCCAGCAGCTTAGGGGTGCAGGATACGCAGTATTTT

D gene: TRBD2
J gene: TRBJ2-1
CDR3 length: 16
V gene: TRBV20-1
clone size: many
CDR3 protein: CSASPPGTNIYNEQFF
CDR3 DNA: TGCAGTGCTAGTCCCCCCGGGACTAATATTTACAATGAGCAGTTCTTC

D gene: TRBD2
J gene: TRBJ2-3
CDR3 length: 16
V gene: TRBV12-3/TRBV12-4
clone size: many
CDR3 protein: CASSLGGAGEADTQYF
CDR3 DNA: TGTGCCAGCAGTTTAGGAGGTGCGGGAGAAGCAGATACGCAGTATTTT